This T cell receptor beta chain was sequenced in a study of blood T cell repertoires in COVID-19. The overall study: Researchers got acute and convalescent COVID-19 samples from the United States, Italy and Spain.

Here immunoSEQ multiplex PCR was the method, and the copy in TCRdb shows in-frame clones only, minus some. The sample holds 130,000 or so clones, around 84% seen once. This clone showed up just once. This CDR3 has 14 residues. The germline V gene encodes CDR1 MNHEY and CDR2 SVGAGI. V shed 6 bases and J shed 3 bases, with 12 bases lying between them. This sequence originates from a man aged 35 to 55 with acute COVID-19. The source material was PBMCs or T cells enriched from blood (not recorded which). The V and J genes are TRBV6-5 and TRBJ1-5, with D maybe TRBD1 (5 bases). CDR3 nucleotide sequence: TGTGCCAGCAGCTCACCGGGACTCAATCAGCCCCAGCATTTT. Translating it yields CASSSPGLNQPQHF.